This entry features one TCR beta chain sequence. Its antigen is still unknown. Together with a sample-barcoded 5' primer, a J-beta primer mix was included in a second PCR lasting about 6 to 11 cycles. TCRdb ran MiXCR on the 5' RACE reads and lists one entry per CDR3 protein. This table has about 1.1 million distinct CDR3 sequences, 35% to 45% appearing once. This entry belongs to a study of blood T cells in healthy people across ages. Study details: In model experiments, template switching was able to capture about one barcoded beta molecule for every two T cells that were present. Study observations and caveats: Changes seen in expanded clonotypes were possibly confounded by donor CMV status left unknown.

The CDR3 has 13 residues. CDR1 and CDR2 (germline): SGHDT, YYEEEE. The ends were cut back, 3 bases at V and 2 bases at J, with 9 bases in the middle. Whenever a sample was processed, at least 7 million PBMCs were isolated. Sequencing used blood. This clonotype originated in a man between 18 and 35 years old in good health. The gene calls are TRBV5-6 and TRBJ2-7; D is uncertain. CDR3 in amino acids: CASSSVGTYEQYF. Here the CDR3 DNA reads TGTGCCAGCAGCTCCGTCGGAACCTACGAGCAGTACTTC.